The rows below give T cell receptor beta chains drawn from one sample of a study of Ad26.COV2.S vaccination and SARS-CoV-2 variants. The data were produced by immunoSEQ multiplex PCR, yet TCRdb's version contains in-frame clones alone and is incomplete. The sample consists of more than 300,000 clones, about 88% of them appearing once. This specimen consisted of peripheral blood, obtained in a trial of Ad26.COV2.S vaccine versus placebo. Receptor source: a person between 18 and 60 years old who received the Ad26.COV2.S COVID-19 vaccine or a placebo. Both conserved end residues are part of each CDR3. A D gene is named only where the DNA matches it firmly. The listing skips clone size in some rows; elsewhere it reads once, few, many or a size class.

NA	TRBV3-1/TRBV3-2	TRBJ2-7	NA	TGTGCCAGCAGCCAAAGTATGGGAGGTTCCGACGAGCAGTACTTC	CASSQSMGGSDEQYF
NA	TRBV11-1	TRBJ2-5	NA	TGTGCCAGCAGCTCTCGGGTGAGGAGGCAAGAGACCCAGTACTTC	CASSSRVRRQETQYF
NA	TRBV7-3	TRBJ1-2	once	TGTGCCAGCAGCTTATCTGCAGGGTCGCACGGCTACACCTTC	CASSLSAGSHGYTF
NA	TRBV15	TRBJ2-1	NA	TGTGCCACCAGCAGACTGGGGGGACACAATGAGCAGTTCTTC	CATSRLGGHNEQFF
NA	TRBV11-2	TRBJ2-7	NA	TGTGCCAGCAGCTTAGCCTTAAACAGGGACGGATTGCAGTACTTC	CASSLALNRDGLQYF
TRBD1	TRBV30	TRBJ2-5	NA	TGTGCCTGGAGTGTAGGGGGCGCTGGGGAGACCCAGTACTTC	CAWSVGGAGETQYF
TRBD1	TRBV9	TRBJ1-6	NA	TGTGCCAGCAGCGTACGGGACAGCTCCTATAATTCACCCCTCCACTTT	CASSVRDSSYNSPLHF
NA	TRBV27	TRBJ1-5	NA	TGTGCCAGCAGTTTAGCTTATAGCAATCAGCCCCAGCATTTT	CASSLAYSNQPQHF
NA	TRBV7-8	TRBJ1-2	NA	TGTGCCAGCAGCCAAGCGGGAAGCGGCTACACCTTC	CASSQAGSGYTF
TRBD2	TRBV30	TRBJ2-3	NA	TGTGCCTGGAGTGCAAGCGGGATCACAGATACGCAGTATTTT	CAWSASGITDTQYF
TRBD1	TRBV7-8	TRBJ1-2	NA	TGTGCCAGCAGCCGACAGGGAGCCTCCTATGGCTACACCTTC	CASSRQGASYGYTF
NA	TRBV6-5	TRBJ1-1	NA	TGTGCCAGCAGCACTTGGGGGACTGAAGCTTTCTTT	CASSTWGTEAFF
TRBD1	TRBV2	TRBJ1-1	NA	TGTGCCAGCACCTGGGCGGCAGGGGGGTCCACTGAAGCTTTCTTT	CASTWAAGGSTEAFF
NA	TRBV4-1	TRBJ1-5	NA	TGCGCCAGCAGCCAAGATCACGTTTTGCGGAATCAGCCCCAGCATTTT	CASSQDHVLRNQPQHF
NA	TRBV19	TRBJ2-2	NA	TGTGCCAGTAGTGTGACGGCGAACACCGGGGAGCTGTTTTTT	CASSVTANTGELFF
TRBD1	TRBV27	TRBJ1-4	NA	TGTGCCAGCAGTTTATTCTATCGGGCAGGGGGCACTTATGAAAAACTGTTTTTT	CASSLFYRAGGTYEKLFF
NA	TRBV27	TRBJ1-1	NA	TGTGCCAGCAGTTTATACAGGGTGGGGACTGAAGCTTTCTTT	CASSLYRVGTEAFF
NA	TRBV5-8	TRBJ2-2	few	TGTGCCAGCAGCTTGACAGGGAGTAGGAACACCGGGGAGCTGTTTTTT	CASSLTGSRNTGELFF
NA	TRBV28	TRBJ1-1	NA	TGTGCCAGCGGATCCTATCAATCTTTCTTT	CASGSYQSFF
TRBD1	TRBV19	TRBJ2-6	NA	TGTGCCAGTAGTATCAGCGCCGGGACAGTTCCTGGGGCCAACGTCCTGACTTTC	CASSISAGTVPGANVLTF
NA	TRBV6-5	TRBJ2-2	NA	TGTGCCAGCAAGAAGACGGGGACCGGGGAGCTGTTTTTT	CASKKTGTGELFF
TRBD1	TRBV19	TRBJ1-2	NA	TGTGCCAGTAGTATGGGACAGGAACGATCTAACTATGGCTACACCTTC	CASSMGQERSNYGYTF
NA	TRBV2	TRBJ1-1	NA	TGTGCCAGCAGTTGGACAGTCCAACTTGAAGCTTTCTTT	CASSWTVQLEAFF
NA	TRBV29-1	TRBJ1-3	NA	TGCAGCGTTGGTTCCGGAAACACCATATATTTT	CSVGSGNTIYF
NA	TRBV30	TRBJ1-6	NA	TGTGCCTGTCCCTCGACGAGCTCCTATAATTCACCCCTCCACTTT	CACPSTSSYNSPLHF
TRBD2	TRBV20-1	TRBJ2-3	NA	TGCAGTGCTAGTCGGACTAGCGGCAGCACAGATACGCAGTATTTT	CSASRTSGSTDTQYF
TRBD1	TRBV28	TRBJ1-1	NA	TGTGCCAGCAGTAACCCAGGGGGAGGAGGGGACACTGAAGCTTTCTTT	CASSNPGGGGDTEAFF
TRBD2	TRBV5-4	TRBJ2-5	NA	TGTGCCAGCAGCTCGGGCCTAGCGGGACAAGAGACCCAGTACTTC	CASSSGLAGQETQYF
TRBD1	TRBV5-4	TRBJ1-2	NA	TGTGCCAGCAGCTTGGAGGCGGGACAGTTCAGCTATGGCTACACCTTC	CASSLEAGQFSYGYTF
NA	TRBV14	TRBJ2-5	once	TGTGCCAGCGGACATGGGGGGACCCAGTACTTC	CASGHGGTQYF
NA	TRBV28	TRBJ2-7	NA	TGTGCCAGCAGTGAACAGGGCTCCTACGAGCAGTACTTC	CASSEQGSYEQYF
NA	TRBV11-1	TRBJ2-7	once	TGTGCCAGCAGCCTCGACAGGTACGAGCAGTACTTC	CASSLDRYEQYF